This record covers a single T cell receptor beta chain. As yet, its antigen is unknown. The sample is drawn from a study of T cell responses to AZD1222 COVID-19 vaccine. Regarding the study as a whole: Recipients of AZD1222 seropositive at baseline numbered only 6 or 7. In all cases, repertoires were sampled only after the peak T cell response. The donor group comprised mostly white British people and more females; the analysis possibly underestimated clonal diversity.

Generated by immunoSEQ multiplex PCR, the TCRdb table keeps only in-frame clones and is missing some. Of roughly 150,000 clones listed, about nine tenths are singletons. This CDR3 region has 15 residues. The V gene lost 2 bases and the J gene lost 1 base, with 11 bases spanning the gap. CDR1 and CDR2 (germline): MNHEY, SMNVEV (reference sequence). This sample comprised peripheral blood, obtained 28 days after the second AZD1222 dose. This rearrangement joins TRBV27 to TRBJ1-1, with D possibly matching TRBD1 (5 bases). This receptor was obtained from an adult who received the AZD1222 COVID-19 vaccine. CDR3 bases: TGTGCCAGCAGTTTAGGTCCGGGACGGAACACTGAAGCTTTCTTT. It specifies CASSLGPGRNTEAFF.